This TCR beta chain was documented in a study of blood T cell repertoires in COVID-19. The V end lost 5 bases, the J end lost 5 bases, and 8 bases lay between the germline ends. The CDR3 has 12 residues. Germline lookup yields CDR1 SGHTA and CDR2 FQGNSA. The repertoire was sequenced with immunoSEQ multiplex PCR; TCRdb's copy has only in-frame clones and lacks some. This sample has 85,000 or so clones, with 90% to 95% found just once. The receptor was isolated from a human donor with active COVID-19. The donor label of this sample is uncertain. The V gene is TRBV7-2, the J gene TRBJ2-3; D not certain. Sequenced sample: peripheral blood. The CDR3 spells CASSLGVDTQYF. The CDR3 nucleotides read TGTGCCAGCAGCCTTGGAGTAGATACGCAGTATTTT.